A single T cell receptor beta chain is shown here with its context. This record comes from a study of T cell changes during pregnancy in multiple sclerosis. Clones were sequenced by immunoSEQ multiplex PCR, and TCRdb holds only the in-frame ones, with some missing. The table lists tens of thousands of clones, 92% of them singletons, with less than 2% in the top ten. The receptor was derived from a female donor in good health, enrolled as a control in a pregnancy study. The sequences come from peripheral blood, collected in the third trimester of pregnancy.

The DNA for the CDR3 is TGCGCCAGCAGCCAAGAACTAGCGGGAGGGCCGTTGGGTACGCAGTATTTT. This encodes CASSQELAGGPLGTQYF. The genes are TRBV4-1 and TRBJ2-3; 13 positions agree with TRBD2. V lost 0 bases, J lost 8 bases, and 8 bases stayed unmatched. The CDR3 consists of 17 residues. Germline V gives CDR1 MGHRA, CDR2 YSYEKL.